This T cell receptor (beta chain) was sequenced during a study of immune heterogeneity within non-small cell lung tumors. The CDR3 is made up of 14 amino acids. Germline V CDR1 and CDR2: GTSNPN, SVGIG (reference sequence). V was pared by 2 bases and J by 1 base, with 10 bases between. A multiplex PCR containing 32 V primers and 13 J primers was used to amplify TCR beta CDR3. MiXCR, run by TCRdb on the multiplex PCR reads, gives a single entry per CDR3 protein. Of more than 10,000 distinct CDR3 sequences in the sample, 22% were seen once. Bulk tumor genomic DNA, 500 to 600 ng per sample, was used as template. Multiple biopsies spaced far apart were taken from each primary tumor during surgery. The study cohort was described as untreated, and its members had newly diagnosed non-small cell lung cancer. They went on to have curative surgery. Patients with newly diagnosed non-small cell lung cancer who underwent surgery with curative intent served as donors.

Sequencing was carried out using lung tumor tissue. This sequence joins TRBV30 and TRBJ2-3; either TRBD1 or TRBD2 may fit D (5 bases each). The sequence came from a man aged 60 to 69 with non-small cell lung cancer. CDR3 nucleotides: TGTGCCTGGAGTCAGGGAGTGGGCACAGATACGCAGTATTTT. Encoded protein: CAWSQGVGTDTQYF. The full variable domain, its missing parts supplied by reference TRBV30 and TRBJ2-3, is SQTIHQWPATLVQPVGSPLSLECTVEGTSNPNLYWYRQAAGRGLQLLFYSVGIGQISSEVPQNLSASRPQDRQFILSSKKLLLSDSGFYLCAWSQGVGTDTQYFGPGTRLTVL.